This TCR beta chain was observed in a study of cytomegalovirus exposure and HLA in healthy donors. Overall study findings and caveats: There were about 160 TCR beta chains listed as cytomegalovirus-associated. In a later analysis, a missense DCLRE1C variant was linked to TCR beta V- and J-gene trimming.

The junction had 6 bases not matched to a gene; V was cut back by 4 bases and J by 1 base. Germline V gives CDR1 SGDLS, CDR2 YYNGEE. This CDR3 spans 17 amino acids. Both 60 Vbeta primers and 13 Jbeta primers went into the PCR. The data were produced by immunoSEQ multiplex PCR, yet TCRdb's version contains in-frame clones alone and is incomplete. Among about 160,000 clones listed, 55% to 70% were seen once. Comment on this clone: Its cognate antigen is unknown.

The receptor's source is a woman aged 40 to 55 in good health and CMV-seropositive. The V and J genes are TRBV9 and TRBJ2-5; 14 bases are shared with TRBD2. The sample taken for sequencing was PBMCs. CDR3 sequence reads: CASSSGGLAGGQETQYF. For the CDR3, the DNA is TGTGCCAGCAGCTCAGGTGGACTAGCGGGGGGCCAAGAGACCCAGTACTTC.